This T cell receptor (beta chain) was observed in a study of cytomegalovirus exposure and HLA in healthy donors. PCR primers comprised 60 Vbeta and 13 Jbeta primers. TCRdb keeps only in-frame clones here, not all; method: immunoSEQ multiplex PCR. The sample has 90,000 or so clones, 78% seen once; the top ten hold 4% to 5.5%. As concerns this clone: Its specificity is unknown.

This CDR3 spans 13 amino acids. Germline V gene data show CDR1 as MNHEY and CDR2 as SMNVEV (reference sequence). The ends were cut back, 4 bases at V and 9 bases at J, with 15 bases in the middle. Overall study results and limits: In vitro checks showed that a few CMV-associated chains really do target CMV antigens. In a later analysis, more than 15,000 TCR beta sequences were associated with HLA alleles at 0.05 false discovery rate. Cytomegalovirus status was reportedly diagnosed by the classifier with high sensitivity and specificity. Presence/absence comparisons presumed near-even sequencing depth among donors.

This TCR derives from a male donor in good health and CMV-seropositive. V and J are TRBV27 and TRBJ1-2; D is unresolved. Sequenced: PBMCs. The CDR3: CASSSGLEVSYTF. In nucleotides, the CDR3 is TGTGCCAGCAGTTCCGGCCTAGAAGTAAGCTACACCTTC.